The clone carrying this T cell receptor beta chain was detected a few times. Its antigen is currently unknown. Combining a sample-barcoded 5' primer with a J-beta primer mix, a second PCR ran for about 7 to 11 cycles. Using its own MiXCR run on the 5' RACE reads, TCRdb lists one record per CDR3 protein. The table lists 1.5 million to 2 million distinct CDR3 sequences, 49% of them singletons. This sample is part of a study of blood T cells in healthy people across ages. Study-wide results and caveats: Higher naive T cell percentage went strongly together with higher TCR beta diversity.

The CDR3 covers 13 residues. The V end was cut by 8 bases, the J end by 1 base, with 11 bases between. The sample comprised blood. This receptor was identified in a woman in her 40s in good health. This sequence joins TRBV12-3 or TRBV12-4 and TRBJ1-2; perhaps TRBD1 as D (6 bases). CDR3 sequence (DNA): TGTGCCAGCCGGGGGCCTCTTAACTATGGCTACACCTTC. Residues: CASRGPLNYGYTF.